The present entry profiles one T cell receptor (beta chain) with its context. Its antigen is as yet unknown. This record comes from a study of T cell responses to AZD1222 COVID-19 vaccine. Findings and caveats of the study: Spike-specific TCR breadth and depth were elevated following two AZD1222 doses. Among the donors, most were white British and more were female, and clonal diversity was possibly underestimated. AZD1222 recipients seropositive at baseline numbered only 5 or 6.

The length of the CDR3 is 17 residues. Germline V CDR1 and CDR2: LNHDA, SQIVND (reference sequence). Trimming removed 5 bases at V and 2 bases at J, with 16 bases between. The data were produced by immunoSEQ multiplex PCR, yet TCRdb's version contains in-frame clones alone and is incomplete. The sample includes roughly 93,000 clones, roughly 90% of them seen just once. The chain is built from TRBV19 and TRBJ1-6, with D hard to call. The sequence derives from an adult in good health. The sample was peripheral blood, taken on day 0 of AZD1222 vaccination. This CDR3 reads CASSLQMGSAYNSPLHF. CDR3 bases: TGTGCCAGTAGTCTCCAGATGGGTAGCGCCTATAATTCACCCCTCCACTTT.